The 16 T cell receptor beta chains below all came from one sample that was sequenced in a study of T cell responses to AZD1222 COVID-19 vaccine. Some clones are missing from TCRdb's copy, which holds only in-frame ones; the method was immunoSEQ multiplex PCR. The table includes fewer than 200,000 clones, roughly 92% detected once. Sample: peripheral blood, taken 28 days after the second AZD1222 dose. Receptor source: an adult who received the AZD1222 COVID-19 vaccine.

The rearrangement links TRBV6-6 to TRBJ1-5; no definite D call. Per germline, CDR1 MNHNY and CDR2 SVGAGI (reference sequence). V was cut by 7 bases and J by 5 bases, with 18 bases left in between. CDR3 length: 15 residues. CDR3 protein: CASTAPGVAHQPQHF. The CDR3 region has the DNA TGTGCCAGCACCGCCCCCGGGGTTGCCCATCAGCCCCAGCATTTT.

The J gene is TRBJ2-5, the V gene TRBV12-3 or TRBV12-4; D gene unclear. Deletions cut 5 bases from V and 2 bases from J, with 6 bases between. There are 12 residues in the CDR3. This CDR3 is CASSKGQETQYF. The CDR3 DNA is TGTGCCAGCAGTAAAGGGCAAGAGACCCAGTACTTC.

This clone came up once. The chain recombines TRBV10-2 with TRBJ2-7; a weak D match, TRBD1 (5 bases). Deletions cut 7 bases from V and 1 base from J, with 11 bases between. The CDR3 loop spans 13 amino acids. From germline, CDR1 is WSHSY and CDR2 SAAADI. For the CDR3, the DNA is TGCGCCAGCAAAGACAGCAGTTCCTACGAGCAGTACTTC. Its translation is CASKDSSSYEQYF.

The rearrangement uses TRBV11-1 and TRBJ2-6; a weak D match, TRBD1 (5 bases). The CDR3 spans 15 residues. The germline V and J ends were trimmed by 9 bases and 0 bases, with 12 bases remaining between them. Germline CDR1 SGHAT, CDR2 FQDESV (reference sequence). As DNA, the CDR3 is TGTGCCAGTTCGAATGGGGCCTCTGGGGCCAACGTCCTGACTTTC. Translation: CASSNGASGANVLTF.

V gene TRBV7-3 combines with J gene TRBJ2-1, with TRBD2 matching 9 bases. The CDR3 runs 12 residues. The V segment lost 5 bases and the J segment 15 bases; nucleotides outside the gene matches: 8. Germline lookup yields CDR1 SGHTA and CDR2 FQGTGA. The CDR3 DNA is TGTGCCAGCAGCAACGCGGGGGGGCCTCCGTTCTTC. This sequence encodes CASSNAGGPPFF. Full variable domain (remainder filled in from reference TRBV7-3 and TRBJ2-1): GAGVSQTPSNKVTEKGKYVELRCDPISGHTALYWYRQSLGQGPEFLIYFQGTGAADDSGLPNDRFFAVRPEGSVSTLKIQRTERGDSAVYLCASSNAGGPPFFGPGTRLTVL.

This chain links TRBV3-1 (or the pseudogene TRBV3-2) with TRBJ2-7; unclear D gene. The CDR3 runs 12 residues. The V end lost 5 bases, the J end lost 2 bases, and 7 bases lay between the germline ends. From germline, CDR1 is LGHDT and CDR2 YNNKEL (reference sequence). CDR3: CASSNTAYEQYF. CDR3 bases: TGTGCCAGCAGCAACACAGCCTACGAGCAGTACTTC.

The chain has TRBV5-5 and TRBJ1-3, with TRBD1 as a possible D gene (6 bases). The length of the CDR3 is 16 residues. V was shortened by 4 bases and J by 4 bases, with 18 bases between the two germline ends. Germline V lookup: CDR1 SGHKS, CDR2 YYEKEE (reference sequence). DNA for the CDR3: TGTGCCAGCAGCCAGCCGACAGGACAGAGGGGAAACACCATATATTTT. It yields the protein CASSQPTGQRGNTIYF.

This clone appeared a few times. The V and J genes are TRBV6-1 and TRBJ1-4, with D unresolved. V was clipped by 1 base and J by 0 bases, with 12 bases between them. CDR3 length: 17 amino acids. Per germline, CDR1 MNHNS and CDR2 SASEGT. CDR3 bases: TGTGCCAGCAGTGAAGGGAGGATCGGAGCAACTAATGAAAAACTGTTTTTT. Translating gives CASSEGRIGATNEKLFF.

The chain is built from TRBV5-8 and TRBJ2-5; TRBD2 matches 13 bases. Germline values: CDR1 SGHTS, CDR2 YDEGEE. Trimming took 0 bases from V and 1 from J; bases not matched to a gene: 3. The CDR3 covers 17 residues. As DNA, the CDR3 is TGTGCCAGCAGCTTGGGACTAGCGGGGGGTACCCAAGAGACCCAGTACTTC. Translated, it gives CASSLGLAGGTQETQYF.

The chain is built from TRBV5-1 and TRBJ2-1, with TRBD2 as a possible D gene (6 bases). The ends were cut back, 2 bases at V and 0 bases at J, with 9 bases in the middle. Germline lookup yields CDR1 SGHRS and CDR2 YFSETQ. This CDR3 contains 15 residues. CDR3 nucleotides: TGCGCCAGCAGCTTTCCCGGGGGCTCCTACAATGAGCAGTTCTTC. Amino acid sequence: CASSFPGGSYNEQFF.

In regard to this clone: The same CDR3 is also encoded by other DNA sequences in this sample. V and J are TRBV5-1 and TRBJ1-2, with a weak D call TRBD1 (5 bases). The CDR3 is made up of 14 amino acids. Trimming removed 2 bases at V and 0 bases at J, with 8 bases between. Germline CDR1 and CDR2: SGHRS and YFSETQ. The chain's CDR3 is CASSFEGPNYGYTF. In DNA, the CDR3 is TGCGCCAGCAGCTTTGAGGGGCCTAACTATGGCTACACCTTC.

The V and J genes are TRBV6-4 and TRBJ2-3; 8 bases fit TRBD2. The CDR3 is made up of 15 amino acids. Trimming at V came to 5 bases and at J to 2 bases, leaving 6 bases not matched to a gene. Germline CDR1 reads MRHNA; CDR2 reads SNTAGT. The CDR3 DNA sequence: TGTGCCAGCAGTTGGCTAGCGGGCCCCACAGATACGCAGTATTTT. Translation: CASSWLAGPTDTQYF.

The rearrangement links TRBV9 to TRBJ2-1; 10 nucleotides agree with TRBD2. The V gene end was trimmed by 0 bases and the J gene end by 7 bases; junction bases not matched to a gene: 4. This CDR3 has 15 amino acids. Germline CDR1 is SGDLS and CDR2 is YYNGEE. CDR3 in amino acids: CASSVVASGSNEQFF. In DNA form, the CDR3 reads TGTGCCAGCAGCGTAGTGGCTAGCGGGAGTAATGAGCAGTTCTTC. The whole variable domain, filled in from reference TRBV9 and TRBJ2-1, reads DSGVTQTPKHLITATGQRVTLRCSPRSGDLSVYWYQQSLDQGLQFLIQYYNGEERAKGNILERFSAQQFPDLHSELNLSSLELGDSALYFCASSVVASGSNEQFFGPGTRLTVL.

The chain has TRBV2 and TRBJ1-2, with D hard to call. CDR3 length: 14 amino acids. Trimming shortened V by 7 bases and J by 4 bases, and 16 bases separated the two germline ends. Germline CDR1 SNHLY, CDR2 FYNNEI. CDR3 amino acids: CASIIATYAYGYTF. CDR3 coding DNA: TGTGCCAGCATAATCGCGACTTACGCCTATGGCTACACCTTC.

This clone was recorded only once. The rearrangement links TRBV28 to TRBJ2-3; D not resolved. This CDR3 is 14 amino acids long. Germline V gene lookup returns CDR1 MDHEN and CDR2 SYDVKM. The germline V and J ends were trimmed by 6 bases and 1 base, with 11 bases remaining between them. The CDR3, as DNA: TGTGCCAGCAGCCCTCAAGAGGGCACAGATACGCAGTATTTT. Translation gives CASSPQEGTDTQYF.

The chain has TRBV28 and TRBJ2-5; tentatively, D is TRBD1 (6 bases). CDR3 length: 14 amino acids. Trimming cost V 3 bases and J 2 bases, with 10 bases left between them. The V gene's germline CDR1 is MDHEN and CDR2 SYDVKM. The CDR3 DNA follows: TGTGCCAGCAGTTTGTACCAGGGGCAAGAGACCCAGTACTTC. Translation: CASSLYQGQETQYF.